This T cell receptor (beta chain) was sequenced in a study of CD8 T cells in Susac syndrome (dated by TCRdb to the late 2010s). Concerning the study at large: Of the Susac syndrome patients who were sequenced, more than five had clinically active disease and 8 or 9 were in clinical remission. Repertoire sequencing was used to test whether CD8+ T cell activation and differentiation in Susac syndrome was antigen driven. The clonality of the CD8+ T cell repertoire was compared across 12 healthy donors, some 14 Susac syndrome patients and 15 multiple sclerosis patients. Susac syndrome patients were therapy-naive, on corticosteroids (some also receiving IVIg), or on IVIg alone at blood withdrawal. Study-wide findings and limitations: The study acknowledged that relatively few individuals were included in the TCR sequencing and HLA analysis. In the total CD8+ and CD8+ TEMRA repertoires, sixteen and five Susac-specific public clones, respectively, were identified. Clonal expansion was seen in Susac syndrome CD8+ repertoires, peaking in CD8+ TEMRA cells and being greater in clinically active patients than in remitting ones.

RNA was extracted using the RNeasy kit, and about 0.5 to 1 ug of the RNA was reverse transcribed with random hexamers. TCR beta CDR3 regions were amplified with the immunoSEQ multiplex PCR assay covering 54 Vbeta and 13 Jbeta segments. PCR amplification bias was corrected by using a synthetic template baseline for primer optimization and computational correction. From the authors' description of their analysis: Reads were annotated to V, D and J genes per IMGT and analyzed with immunoSEQ Analyzer, keeping only productive sequences. To calculate clonality, Shannon entropy was normalized by log2 of the number of productive unique sequences and then subtracted from one. Public and private clones were assessed among the 100 most prevalent clones of each patient and control. Susac-specific clones were defined as absent from healthy and MS cohorts, 850 to 1,300 published viral clones and other ImmuneACCESS disease sequences. TCRdb took the public reads, trimmed them with fastp at Q25, ran MiXCR for clone calling and kept in-frame beta chains. Every distinct CDR3 protein forms one entry, paired with its most common genes and DNA. TCRdb's processing, not the authors' own work, is the source of the V and J calls. This sample has some 130,000 distinct CDR3 sequences in its table, and approximately 95% of those were observed once. The top ten clonotypes cover about 0.18% of the sample.

About this clonotype itself: Its binding antigen is unknown. Base qualities are not recorded, but no much larger clone differs from it by a single base.

Peripheral blood CD8+ and CD4+ T cells from healthy donors, Susac syndrome patients and multiple sclerosis patients were profiled by high-throughput TCR beta sequencing. Recently defined diagnostic criteria for definite or probable disease were met by the Susac syndrome patients. Bulk CD8+ and CD4+ T cells were purified magnetically by negative isolation, whereas CD8+ TEMRA cells were enriched by FACS. Blood was collected in EDTA tubes and processed within 24 hours, with PBMCs isolated through density gradient centrifugation. PBMCs intended for TCR sequencing were cryopreserved in liquid nitrogen and were subsequently thawed in a 37 degrees C water bath. A purity of at least 90% was achieved for sorted or isolated CD4+, CD8+ and CD8+ TEMRA cells. CDR1 SGHNT and CDR2 YYREEE are derived from the germline V gene (reference sequence). The CDR3 goes from the cysteine to the phenylalanine over 16 residues. Only the CDR3 part of the read is kept: 48 bases, read in frame from the first base. At the junction V is shortened by 0 bases and J by 4 bases; bases outside the gene matches: 8.

The chain was built from TRBV5-4 and TRBJ2-5; 8 bases in the middle match TRBD2. This clonotype was obtained from a human donor with Susac syndrome. Sequenced sample: CD8+ T cells from PBMCs. Read as DNA, the sequence is TGTGCCAGCAGCTTGGCCCCGGGACTAGAGGTAGAGACCCAGTACTTC. The translation is CASSLAPGLEVETQYF.